A selection of T cell receptor beta chains follows, all from one sample in a study of CD8 T cells in ankylosing spondylitis. TCRdb ran MiXCR on the 5' RACE reads and lists one entry per CDR3 protein. In the table there are some 840,000 distinct CDR3 sequences, about 12% of which are singletons. Sequencing input: blood, either unsorted or a sorted T cell fraction (not recorded which). Receptors originate from a male donor with ankylosing spondylitis. Each CDR3 is given with its conserved first and last residue. The D gene is left open where the match is weak.

V: TRBV7-7; J: TRBJ2-4; D: TRBD1; CDR3: CASSLGGPFSRAKNIQYF
V: TRBV4-2; J: TRBJ2-7; D: -; CDR3: CASSQDLRSYEQYF
V: TRBV11-2; J: TRBJ2-7; D: -; CDR3: CASSLGAEGGYEQYF
V: TRBV11-2; J: TRBJ1-2; D: TRBD1; CDR3: CASSSSDRGFRGYTF
V: TRBV6-1; J: TRBJ1-5; D: -; CDR3: CASSMTGGGQPQHF
V: TRBV20-1; J: TRBJ2-7; D: -; CDR3: CSAIAPRPSVGTYEQYF
V: TRBV24-1; J: TRBJ2-1; D: TRBD1; CDR3: CATSDPGQGLDNEQFF
V: TRBV29-1; J: TRBJ1-2; D: TRBD1; CDR3: CSVDGQGDYGYTF
V: TRBV20-1; J: TRBJ2-7; D: -; CDR3: CSASVAAVYEQYF
V: TRBV5-1; J: TRBJ1-1; D: -; CDR3: CASSSGENTEAFF
V: TRBV24-1; J: TRBJ2-1; D: TRBD1; CDR3: CATSLDRGPYNEQFF